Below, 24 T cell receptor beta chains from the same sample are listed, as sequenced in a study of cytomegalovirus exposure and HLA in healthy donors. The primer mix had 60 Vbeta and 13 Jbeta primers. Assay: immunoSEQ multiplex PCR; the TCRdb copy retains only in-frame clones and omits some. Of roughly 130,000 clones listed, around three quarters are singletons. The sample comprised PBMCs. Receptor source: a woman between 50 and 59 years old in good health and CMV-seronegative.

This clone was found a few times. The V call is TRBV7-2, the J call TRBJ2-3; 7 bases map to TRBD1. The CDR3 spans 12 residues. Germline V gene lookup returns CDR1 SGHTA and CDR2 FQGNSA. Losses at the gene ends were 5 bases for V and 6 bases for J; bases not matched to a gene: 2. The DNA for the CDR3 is TGTGCCAGCAGCCCGACAGGGGATACGCAGTATTTT. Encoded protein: CASSPTGDTQYF.

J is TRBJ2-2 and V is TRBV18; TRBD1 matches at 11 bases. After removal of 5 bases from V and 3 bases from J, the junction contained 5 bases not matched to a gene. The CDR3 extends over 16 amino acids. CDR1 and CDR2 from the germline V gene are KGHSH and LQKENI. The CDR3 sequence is CASSSPGQGDTGELFF. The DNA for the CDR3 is TGTGCCAGCTCATCGCCGGGACAGGGGGACACCGGGGAGCTGTTTTTT.

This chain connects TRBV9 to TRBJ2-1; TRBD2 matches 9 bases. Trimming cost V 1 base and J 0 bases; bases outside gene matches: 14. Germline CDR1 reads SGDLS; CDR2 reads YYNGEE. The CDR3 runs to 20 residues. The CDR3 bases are TGTGCCAGCAGCGTAAAGAGGAGCGGGAGGACGGTCGGCTCCTACAATGAGCAGTTCTTC. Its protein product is CASSVKRSGRTVGSYNEQFF.

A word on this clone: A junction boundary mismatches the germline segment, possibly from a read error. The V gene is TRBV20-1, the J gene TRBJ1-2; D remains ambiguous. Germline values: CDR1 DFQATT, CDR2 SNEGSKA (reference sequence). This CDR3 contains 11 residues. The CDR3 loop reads CSSLGSYGYPF. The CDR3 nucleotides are TGCAGTAGTTTGGGGAGCTATGGCTACCCCTTC.

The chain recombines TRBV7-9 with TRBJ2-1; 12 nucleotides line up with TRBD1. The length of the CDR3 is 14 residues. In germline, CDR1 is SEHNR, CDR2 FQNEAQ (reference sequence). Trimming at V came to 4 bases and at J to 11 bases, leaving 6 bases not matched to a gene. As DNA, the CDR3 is TGTGCCAGCAGCTACCCGGGACAGGGGGCTCAGCAGTTCTTC. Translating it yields CASSYPGQGAQQFF.

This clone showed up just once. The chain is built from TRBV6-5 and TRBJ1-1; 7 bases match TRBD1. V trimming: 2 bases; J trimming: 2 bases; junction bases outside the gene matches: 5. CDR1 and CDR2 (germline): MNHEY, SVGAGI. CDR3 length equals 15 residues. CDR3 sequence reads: CASSYNRGRNTEAFF. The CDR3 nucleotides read TGTGCCAGCAGTTACAACAGGGGAAGAAACACTGAAGCTTTCTTT.

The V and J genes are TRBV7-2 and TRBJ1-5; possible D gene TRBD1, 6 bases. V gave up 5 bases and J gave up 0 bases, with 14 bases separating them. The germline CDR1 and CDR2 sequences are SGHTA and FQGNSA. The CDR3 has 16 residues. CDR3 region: CASSRDIRYSNQPQHF. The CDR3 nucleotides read TGTGCCAGCAGCCGGGACATAAGATATAGCAATCAGCCCCAGCATTTT.

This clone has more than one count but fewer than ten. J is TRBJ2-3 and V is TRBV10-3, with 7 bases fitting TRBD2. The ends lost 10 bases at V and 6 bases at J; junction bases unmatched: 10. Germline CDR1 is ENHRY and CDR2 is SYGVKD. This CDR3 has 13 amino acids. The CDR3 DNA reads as TGTGCCACTACCGACCTCGGGGGGGATACGCAGTATTTT. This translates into CATTDLGGDTQYF.

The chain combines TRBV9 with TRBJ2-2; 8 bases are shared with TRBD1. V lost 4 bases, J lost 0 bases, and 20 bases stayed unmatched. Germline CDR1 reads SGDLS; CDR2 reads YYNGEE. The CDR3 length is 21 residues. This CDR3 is CASSTQGARAARFPNTGELFF. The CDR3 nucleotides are TGTGCCAGCAGCACCCAGGGGGCTAGGGCAGCCCGATTTCCGAACACCGGGGAGCTGTTTTTT.

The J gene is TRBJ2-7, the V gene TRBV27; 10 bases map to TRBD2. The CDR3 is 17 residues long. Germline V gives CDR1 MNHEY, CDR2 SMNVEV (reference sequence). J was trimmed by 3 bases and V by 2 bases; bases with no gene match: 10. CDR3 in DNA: TGTGCCAGCAGTTTAAGGGCCCGGACTAGCGGACGCTACGAGCAGTACTTC. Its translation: CASSLRARTSGRYEQYF.

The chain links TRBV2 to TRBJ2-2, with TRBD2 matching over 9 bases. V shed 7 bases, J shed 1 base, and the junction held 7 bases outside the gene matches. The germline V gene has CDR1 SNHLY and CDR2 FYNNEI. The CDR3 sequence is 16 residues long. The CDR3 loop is CASNPLAGLNTGELFF. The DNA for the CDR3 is TGTGCCAGCAACCCTCTAGCGGGATTGAACACCGGGGAGCTGTTTTTT.

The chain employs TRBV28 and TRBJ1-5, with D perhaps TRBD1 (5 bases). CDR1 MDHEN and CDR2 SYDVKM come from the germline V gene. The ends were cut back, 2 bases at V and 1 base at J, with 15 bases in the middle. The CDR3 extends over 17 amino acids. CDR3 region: CASSLSQGLSSNQPQHF. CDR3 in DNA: TGTGCCAGCAGTTTAAGCCAGGGCCTAAGCAGCAATCAGCCCCAGCATTTT.

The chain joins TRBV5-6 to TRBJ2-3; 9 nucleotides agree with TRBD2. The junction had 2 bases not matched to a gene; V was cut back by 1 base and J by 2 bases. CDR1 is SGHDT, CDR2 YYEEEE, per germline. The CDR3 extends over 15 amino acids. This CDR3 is CASSLSGRHTDTQYF. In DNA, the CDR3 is TGTGCCAGCAGCTTGAGCGGGAGGCACACAGATACGCAGTATTTT.

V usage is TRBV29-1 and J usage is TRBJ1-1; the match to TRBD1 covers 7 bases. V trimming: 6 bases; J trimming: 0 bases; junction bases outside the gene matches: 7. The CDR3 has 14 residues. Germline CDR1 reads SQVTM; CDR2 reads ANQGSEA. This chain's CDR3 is CSVRQGAMNTEAFF. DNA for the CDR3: TGCAGCGTGAGACAGGGTGCGATGAACACTGAAGCTTTCTTT. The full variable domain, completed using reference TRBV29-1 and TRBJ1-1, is SAVISQKPSRDICQRGTSLTIQCQVDSQVTMMFWYRQQPGQSLTLIATANQGSEATYESGFVIDKFPISRPNLTFSTLTVSNMSPEDSSIYLCSVRQGAMNTEAFFGQGTRLTVV.

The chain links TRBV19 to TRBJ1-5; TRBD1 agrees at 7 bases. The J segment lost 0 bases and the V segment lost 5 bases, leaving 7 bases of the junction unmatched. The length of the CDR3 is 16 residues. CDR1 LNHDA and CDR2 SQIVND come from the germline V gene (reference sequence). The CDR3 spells CASSPGTDYSNQPQHF. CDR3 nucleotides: TGTGCCAGTAGTCCCGGGACAGACTATAGCAATCAGCCCCAGCATTTT.

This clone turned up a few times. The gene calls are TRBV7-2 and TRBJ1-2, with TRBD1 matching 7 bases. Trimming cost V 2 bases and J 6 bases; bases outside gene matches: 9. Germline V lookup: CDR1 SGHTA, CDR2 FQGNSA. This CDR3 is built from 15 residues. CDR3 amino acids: CASSLSLGQSDGYTF. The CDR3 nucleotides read TGTGCCAGCAGCTTATCCCTGGGACAGTCGGATGGCTACACCTTC.

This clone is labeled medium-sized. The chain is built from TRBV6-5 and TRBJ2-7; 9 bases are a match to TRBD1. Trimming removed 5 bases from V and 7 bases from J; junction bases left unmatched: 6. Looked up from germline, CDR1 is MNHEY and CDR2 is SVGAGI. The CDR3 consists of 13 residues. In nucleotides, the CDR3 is TGTGCCAGCAGTGCGGGACAGGGAAGAGAGCAGTACGTC. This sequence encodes CASSAGQGREQYV.

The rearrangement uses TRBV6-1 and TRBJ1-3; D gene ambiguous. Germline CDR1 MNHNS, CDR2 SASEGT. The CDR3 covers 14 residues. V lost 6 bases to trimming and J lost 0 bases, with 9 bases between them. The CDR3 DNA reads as TGTGCCAGCAGGCTAATGAACTCTGGAAACACCATATATTTT. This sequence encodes CASRLMNSGNTIYF.

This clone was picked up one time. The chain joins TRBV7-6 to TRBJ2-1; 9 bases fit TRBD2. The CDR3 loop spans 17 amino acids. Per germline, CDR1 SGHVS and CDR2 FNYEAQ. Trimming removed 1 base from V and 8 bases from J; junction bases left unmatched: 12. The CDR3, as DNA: TGTGCCAGCAGCTTAGTCGGAGTAGCGGGGGCTCCTGATGAGCAGTTCTTC. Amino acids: CASSLVGVAGAPDEQFF. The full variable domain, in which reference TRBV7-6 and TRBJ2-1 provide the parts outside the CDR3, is GAGVSQSPRYKVTKRGQDVALRCDPISGHVSLYWYRQALGQGPEFLTYFNYEAQQDKSGLPNDRFSAERPEGSISTLTIQRTEQRDSAMYRCASSLVGVAGAPDEQFFGPGTRLTVL.

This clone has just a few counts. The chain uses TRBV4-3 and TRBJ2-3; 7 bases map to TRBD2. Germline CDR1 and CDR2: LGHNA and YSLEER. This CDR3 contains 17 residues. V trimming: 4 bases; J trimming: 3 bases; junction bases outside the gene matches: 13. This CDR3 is CASSPTFGGGPTDTQYF. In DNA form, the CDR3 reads TGCGCCAGCAGCCCGACTTTTGGGGGAGGGCCAACAGATACGCAGTATTTT.

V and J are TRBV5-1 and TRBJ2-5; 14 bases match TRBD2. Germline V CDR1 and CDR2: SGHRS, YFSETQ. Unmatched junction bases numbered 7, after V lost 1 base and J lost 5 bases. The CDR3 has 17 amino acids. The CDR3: CASSLQDRLAGGETQYF. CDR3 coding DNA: TGCGCCAGCAGCTTGCAAGACCGACTAGCGGGAGGGGAGACCCAGTACTTC.

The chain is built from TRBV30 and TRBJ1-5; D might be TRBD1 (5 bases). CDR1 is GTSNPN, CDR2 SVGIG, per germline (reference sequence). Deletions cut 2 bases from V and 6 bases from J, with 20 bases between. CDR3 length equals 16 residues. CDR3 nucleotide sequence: TGTGCCTGGAGTCCCCCGCGGTGGGGGGAAGGTCAGCCCCAGCATTTT. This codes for CAWSPPRWGEGQPQHF. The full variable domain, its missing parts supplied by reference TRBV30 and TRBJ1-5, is SQTIHQWPATLVQPVGSPLSLECTVEGTSNPNLYWYRQAAGRGLQLLFYSVGIGQISSEVPQNLSASRPQDRQFILSSKKLLLSDSGFYLCAWSPPRWGEGQPQHFGDGTRLSIL.

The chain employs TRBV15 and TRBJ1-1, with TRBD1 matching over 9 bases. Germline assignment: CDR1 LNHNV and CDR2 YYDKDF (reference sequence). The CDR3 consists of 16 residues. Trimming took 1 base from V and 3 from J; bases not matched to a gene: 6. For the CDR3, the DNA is TGTGCCACCAGCAGAGCGAGCGGGACAGGGTACACTGAAGCTTTCTTT. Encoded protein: CATSRASGTGYTEAFF.

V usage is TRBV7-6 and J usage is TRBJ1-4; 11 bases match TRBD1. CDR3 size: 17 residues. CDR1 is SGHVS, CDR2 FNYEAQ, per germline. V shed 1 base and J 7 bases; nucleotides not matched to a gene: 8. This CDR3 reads CASSLGGTGGRREKLFF. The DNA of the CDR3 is TGTGCCAGCAGCTTAGGGGGGACAGGGGGTAGACGTGAAAAACTGTTTTTT.